This TCR beta chain was found in a study of blood T cell repertoires in COVID-19. The authors' processing: Estimated nucleated cell counts came from reference gene primer amplification. Repertoires were generated with immunoSEQ multiplex PCR, while TCRdb's copy carries only in-frame clones and drops some. The DNA was the basis for D and trimming; V, J and clone size are from that table. Among a few hundred thousand clones, 80% to 90% were seen once, and the ten largest hold roughly 2%. Sequencing was carried out using PBMCs or T cells enriched from blood (not recorded which). This clonotype was sampled from a man aged 30 to 39 who had recovered from COVID-19.

The DNA of the CDR3 is TGTGCCAGTAGCCGACAAGATTCACCCCTCCACTTT. It encodes CASSRQDSPLHF. This sequence joins TRBV19 and TRBJ1-6; D gene uncertain. CDR1 LNHDA and CDR2 SQIVND come from the germline V gene (reference sequence). This CDR3 region has 12 residues. V was trimmed by 6 bases and J by 8 bases, leaving 8 bases between them. Full variable domain (missing parts from reference TRBV19 and TRBJ1-6): DGGITQSPKYLFRKEGQNVTLSCEQNLNHDAMYWYRQDPGQGLRLIYYSQIVNDFQKGDIAEGYSVSREKKESFPLTVTSAQKNPTAFYLCASSRQDSPLHFGNGTRLTVT.